A selection of T cell receptor beta chains follows, all from one sample in a study of T cell responses to AZD1222 COVID-19 vaccine. Clones were sequenced by immunoSEQ multiplex PCR, and TCRdb holds only the in-frame ones, with some missing. The sample has fewer than 150,000 clones, 85% to 95% seen once. Specimen: peripheral blood, collected on day 0 of AZD1222 vaccination. Receptors originate from an adult in good health. CDR3s include the opening cysteine and the closing phenylalanine or tryptophan. Fields, in order: V gene, D gene, clone size, CDR3 length, J gene, CDR3 protein, CDR3 DNA. The D gene is left open where the match is weak. Size values are once, few and many counts, or a class for expanded clones, and some rows have none.

>TRBV13|TRBD2|-|13|TRBJ2-1
CASAGGPVDEQFF
TGTGCCAGCGCGGGAGGGCCTGTGGATGAGCAGTTCTTC
>TRBV6-5|TRBD2|-|13|TRBJ2-5
CASRNGGGETQYF
TGTGCCAGCAGGAACGGGGGGGGCGAGACCCAGTACTTC
>TRBV7-9|-|-|15|TRBJ1-1
CASSFQSTGNTEAFF
TGTGCCAGCAGCTTTCAAAGTACGGGGAACACTGAAGCTTTCTTT
>TRBV7-6|-|-|15|TRBJ2-2
CASSYRGGNTGELFF
TGTGCCAGCAGCTATCGGGGCGGGAACACCGGGGAGCTGTTTTTT
>TRBV6-5|-|-|13|TRBJ1-6
CASSYLDDSPLHF
TGTGCCAGCAGTTACTTGGACGATTCACCCCTCCACTTT
>TRBV7-9|TRBD1|-|14|TRBJ1-5
CASSSGQGIQPQHF
TGTGCCAGCAGCTCGGGACAGGGAATTCAGCCCCAGCATTTT
>TRBV7-3|TRBD1|-|14|TRBJ2-5
CASSPGTGVGTQYF
TGTGCCAGCAGCCCCGGGACAGGGGTCGGGACCCAGTACTTC
>TRBV7-2|-|-|15|TRBJ1-1
CASSLHTGISTEAFF
TGTGCCAGCAGCCTACATACAGGGATCAGCACTGAAGCTTTCTTT
>TRBV25-1|-|-|13|TRBJ1-1
CASSRAGYTEAFF
TGTGCCAGCAGCAGGGCGGGGTACACTGAAGCTTTCTTT
>TRBV27|TRBD2|-|16|TRBJ2-7
CAVAGLAGGGPYEQYF
TGTGCCGTGGCAGGGCTAGCGGGAGGCGGGCCCTACGAGCAGTACTTC
>TRBV29-1|-|-|14|TRBJ2-1
CSVPWAGLLNEQFF
TGCAGCGTCCCATGGGCGGGCCTTCTGAATGAGCAGTTCTTC
>TRBV2|TRBD1|-|13|TRBJ2-1
CASRDRVHNEQFF
TGTGCCTCCCGGGACAGGGTCCACAATGAGCAGTTCTTC
>TRBV10-3|-|-|10|TRBJ1-1
CATYGTEAFF
TGTGCCACCTACGGCACTGAAGCTTTCTTT
>TRBV5-1|TRBD1|-|13|TRBJ2-5
CASSTGDTETQYF
TGCGCCAGCAGCACAGGGGACACAGAGACCCAGTACTTC
>TRBV5-1|-|once|17|TRBJ2-1
CASSLDGGRSSYNEQFF
TGCGCCAGCAGCTTGGATGGAGGCCGCAGCTCCTACAATGAGCAGTTCTTC
>TRBV2|-|-|14|TRBJ2-1
CASSEQPTWNEQFF
TGTGCCAGCAGTGAACAGCCTACGTGGAATGAGCAGTTCTTC
>TRBV7-2|-|-|15|TRBJ1-1
CASSLSDSGGTEAFF
TGTGCCAGCAGCTTATCCGATTCGGGAGGGACTGAAGCTTTCTTT
>TRBV5-1|TRBD1|-|13|TRBJ2-2
CATRQGNTGELFF
TGCGCCACCAGACAGGGGAACACCGGGGAGCTGTTTTTT
>TRBV9|TRBD1|-|15|TRBJ2-7
CASSPGQAVYYEQYF
TGTGCCAGCAGCCCCGGACAGGCGGTCTACTACGAGCAGTACTTC
>TRBV7-8|-|-|13|TRBJ2-1
CASSLVVNNEQFF
TGTGCCAGCAGCTTGGTGGTCAACAATGAGCAGTTCTTC
>TRBV19|-|-|14|TRBJ2-4
CASRARPKGDIQYF
TGTGCCAGTAGGGCGCGGCCTAAGGGTGACATTCAGTACTTC
>TRBV6-4|-|-|16|TRBJ1-5
CASSDSRGAGNQPQHF
TGTGCCAGCAGTGACTCAAGAGGGGCTGGCAATCAGCCCCAGCATTTT
>TRBV7-9|TRBD2|few|16|TRBJ2-2
CASSLGLAGNTGELFF
TGTGCCAGCAGCTTAGGGCTAGCGGGGAACACCGGGGAGCTGTTTTTT
>TRBV19|TRBD1|-|15|TRBJ1-2
CASNLYQGDPRGYTF
TGTGCCAGTAACTTATACCAGGGGGACCCTAGGGGCTACACCTTC
>TRBV19|-|-|15|TRBJ1-5
CASSIVTGGGQPQHF
TGTGCCAGTAGTATAGTCACTGGGGGCGGACAGCCCCAGCATTTT
>TRBV7-9|TRBD1|-|15|TRBJ1-5
CASSGADRVREPQHF
TGTGCCAGCAGCGGGGCGGACAGGGTTAGAGAGCCCCAGCATTTT
>TRBV7-8|-|-|16|TRBJ2-3
CASSSPAGTRTDTQYF
TGTGCCAGCAGCTCACCCGCGGGAACTCGCACAGATACGCAGTATTTT
>TRBV18|-|-|14|TRBJ1-6
CASPSKDLNSPLHF
TGTGCCAGCCCTTCGAAGGACCTGAATTCACCCCTCCACTTT